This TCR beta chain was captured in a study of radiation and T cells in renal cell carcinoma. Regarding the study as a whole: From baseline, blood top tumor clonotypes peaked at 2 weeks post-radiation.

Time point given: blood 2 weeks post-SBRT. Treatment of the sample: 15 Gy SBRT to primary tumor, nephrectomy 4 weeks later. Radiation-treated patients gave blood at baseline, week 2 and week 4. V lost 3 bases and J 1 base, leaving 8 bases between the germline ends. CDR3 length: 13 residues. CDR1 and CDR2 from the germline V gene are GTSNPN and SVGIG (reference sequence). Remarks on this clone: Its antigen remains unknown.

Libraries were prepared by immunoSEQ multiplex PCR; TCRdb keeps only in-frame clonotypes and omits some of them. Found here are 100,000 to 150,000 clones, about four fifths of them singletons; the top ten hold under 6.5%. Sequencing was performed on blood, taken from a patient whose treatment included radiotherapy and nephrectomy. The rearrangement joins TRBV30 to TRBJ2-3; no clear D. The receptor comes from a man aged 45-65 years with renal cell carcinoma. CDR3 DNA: TGTGCCTGGAGAAGTGCGGGCACAGATACGCAGTATTTT. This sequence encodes CAWRSAGTDTQYF.